The T cell receptor beta chain described here comes from a study of T cell responses to AZD1222 COVID-19 vaccine (dated by TCRdb to the early 2020s). Describing the broader study: A total of about 230 trial participants underwent TCR sequencing, of whom 200 to 220 received two doses of AZD1222 and 26 received two doses of the MenACWY control vaccine. Trial participants were enrolled by age into 18-55, 56-69 and 70-plus year subgroups, with roughly 150, 30 and 60 TCR-sequenced participants respectively.

The CDR3 regions of human TCRbeta chains were analyzed by immunosequencing. Per the authors' processing: Repertoire TCRs were checked for matches against a reference library of SARS-CoV-2-specific TCRs that had been generated using the MIRA antigen-specificity platform. Breadth was defined as the fraction of unique TCRs that were SARS-CoV-2-associated, and depth was defined as the fraction of total T cells that were SARS-CoV-2-associated. Each spike-specific TCR was assigned to its reactive spike region and to a CD4 or CD8 class using the MIRA data. Log10-transformed breadth and depth values were compared by one-way ANOVA with Sidak's multiple comparisons tests. TCRdb retrieved this table from immuneACCESS and kept in-frame rearrangements only. Not all clones are present; in checked studies, unresolved V genes account for under half, and no reason is known for the remainder. That table furnishes V, J and clone size, whereas the DNA furnished D and trimming. The sample table includes around 140,000 clones. About 2.3% of the sample comes from the top ten.

The junction shows trimming of 0 bases on V and 4 bases on J, and the gene matches do not reach 8 bases of it. Measured from the cysteine to the phenylalanine, the CDR3 is 18 residues long. The read is trimmed to its CDR3 DNA, 54 bases read in frame from base 1. Sequences MGHRA (CDR1) and YSYEKL (CDR2) are obtained from the germline V gene. The sample's time point, from its label and the paper: baseline before first vaccination. Vaccinee samples were obtained from the UK trials COV001 and COV002, which included a single-blind randomized controlled phase 2/3 trial of AZD1222 (ChAdOx1 nCoV-19) in healthy adults. For TCRbeta chain sequencing, PBMC samples from trial participants were taken at day 0 and at day 28 after the second dose. Notes on this clone: Its antigen remains unidentified.

What the research found in general, with its limitations: CD4 TCRs associated with the vaccine covered the entire spike protein, and the dominant responses were in regions 160-218 and 743-854. Epitopes outside the regions mutated in the B.1.351 and B.1.1.7 variants were reportedly recognized by nearly half of the unique spike-specific TCRs. In the small 56-69-year group, the increase in depth fell short of significance, most likely because of low power. After two AZD1222 doses, both the breadth and the depth of spike-specific TCRs were significantly higher than at day 0 and than in MenACWY recipients. No day 14 peak-response samples were available, so repertoires were characterized only after the peak T cell response. Participants were mostly white British, with more females than males. The authors suggested clonal diversity may have been underestimated. Conclusions about previously exposed vaccinees are limited, since just five to seven AZD1222 recipients were seropositive for SARS-CoV-2 at baseline.

Recombination connected TRBV4-1 to TRBJ2-2, and 10 junctional nucleotides match TRBD2. The clonotype originates from an adult in good health. The sample was peripheral blood. CDR3 protein: CASSQDQRGGRGTGELFF. The nucleotide sequence reads as follows: TGCGCCAGCAGCCAAGATCAGCGGGGGGGCCGGGGCACCGGGGAGCTGTTTTTT.